These 8 T cell receptor beta chains share one sample of origin, sequenced in a study of CD8+ T cells in alopecia areata. Reverse transcribed after extraction, RNA yielded cDNA as the sequencing template. Some clones are missing from TCRdb's copy, which holds only in-frame ones; the method was immunoSEQ multiplex PCR. The sample carries some 130,000 clones, 54% recorded once. This sample's treatment: oral pan-JAK inhibitor, 5-10 mg twice daily. This specimen consisted of CD8+ T cells sorted from blood, obtained at week 4, from a patient treated with tofacitinib. The receptors were gathered from a human donor with alopecia areata.

The chain is built from TRBV4-1 and TRBJ2-5, with 15 bases lining up with TRBD2. From germline, CDR1 is MGHRA and CDR2 YSYEKL. The CDR3 length is 17 residues. Unmatched junction bases numbered 6, after V lost 3 bases and J lost 4 bases. In DNA, the CDR3 is TGCGCCAGCAGCCAGACGGGACTAGCGGGGGGTCGAGAGACCCAGTACTTC. Protein sequence: CASSQTGLAGGRETQYF.

This rearrangement joins TRBV5-4 to TRBJ2-7; no definite D call. CDR3 size: 12 residues. V was clipped by 3 bases and J by 2 bases, with 6 bases between them. CDR1 is SGHNT, CDR2 YYREEE, per germline (reference sequence). In DNA form, the CDR3 reads TGTGCCAGCAGCTCTGGGGCCTACGAGCAGTACTTC. Protein sequence: CASSSGAYEQYF.

The chain combines TRBV27 with TRBJ2-2, with a tentative D call TRBD2 (6 bases). The CDR3 spans 14 residues. The germline V and J ends were trimmed by 5 bases and 6 bases, with 13 bases remaining between them. CDR1 is MNHEY and CDR2 is SMNVEV in the germline V gene (reference sequence). The CDR3 DNA follows: TGTGCCAGCAGTAGCTACTGGGACTCCGGGGAGCTGTTTTTT. Translation: CASSSYWDSGELFF.

V usage is TRBV29-1 and J usage is TRBJ1-2; D is possibly TRBD1 (6 bases). Germline CDR1 is SQVTM and CDR2 is ANQGSEA. V gave up 6 bases and J gave up 5 bases, with 13 bases separating them. There are 12 residues in the CDR3. The CDR3 loop reads CSVYRTEYGYTF. CDR3 DNA: TGCAGCGTCTATAGGACAGAATATGGCTACACCTTC.

The chain recombines TRBV7-9 with TRBJ2-5; TRBD1 might be the D (5 bases). Germline V gene data show CDR1 as SEHNR and CDR2 as FQNEAQ (reference sequence). Trimming took off 5 bases at V and 2 bases at J, with 9 bases between the two ends. The CDR3 consists of 13 residues. The CDR3 DNA reads as TGTGCCAGCAGCGTAGACAGACAAGAGACCCAGTACTTC. Residues: CASSVDRQETQYF.

Note on this clone: At one of its ends the junction is not consistent with the germline gene, which may arise from a read error. The chain couples TRBV30 to TRBJ2-2; perhaps TRBD2 as D (6 bases). There are 14 residues in the CDR3. Germline CDR1 reads GTSNPN; CDR2 reads SVGIG (reference sequence). The chain's CDR3 is CARRGLQEGGELFF. In DNA, the CDR3 is TGTGCCCGGAGGGGACTCCAAGAGGGTGGGGAGCTGTTTTTT.

V is TRBV6-5 and J is TRBJ1-5; D not certain. Trimming cost V 7 bases and J 1 base, with 11 bases left between them. Germline V gene sequence: CDR1 MNHEY, CDR2 SVGAGI. The CDR3 covers 14 residues. The CDR3 nucleotides read TGTGCCAGCAAACCTGACTGGAGCAATCAGCCCCAGCATTTT. This encodes CASKPDWSNQPQHF.

CDR3 in amino acids: CASSDKGDEQFF. As DNA, the CDR3 is TGTGCCAGCAGTGATAAAGGGGATGAGCAGTTCTTC. The V and J genes are TRBV2 and TRBJ2-1; a possible D gene is TRBD1 (5 bases). The CDR3 loop spans 12 amino acids. V gave up 3 bases and J gave up 8 bases, with 8 bases separating them. Germline V CDR1 and CDR2: SNHLY, FYNNEI.